These 16 T cell receptor beta chains were all obtained from the same sample, sequenced in a study of cytomegalovirus exposure and HLA in healthy donors. Sequencing used immunoSEQ multiplex PCR; TCRdb keeps in-frame clones, though not all of them. The sample has 200,000 to 250,000 clones, over 80% seen once; the top ten hold over 12%. Sequencing input: PBMCs. These receptors were obtained from a woman younger than 45 in good health and CMV-seropositive.

This clone has a single count. V and J are TRBV7-9 and TRBJ1-2; a possible D gene is TRBD1 (5 bases). V was clipped by 4 bases and J by 2 bases, with 20 bases between them. The CDR3 runs to 17 residues. The germline gives CDR1 SEHNR, CDR2 FQNEAQ (reference sequence). For the CDR3, the DNA is TGTGCCAGCAGCTCTGAAGGGACGGCCGGCCGAAACTATGGCTACACCTTC. The encoded protein is CASSSEGTAGRNYGYTF.

The gene calls are TRBV6-1 and TRBJ1-2; TRBD1 aligns across 8 bases. The CDR3 loop spans 14 amino acids. Germline trimming cut 7 bases from V and 1 base from J; bases unmatched to any gene: 5. Germline lookup yields CDR1 MNHNS and CDR2 SASEGT. Here the CDR3 DNA reads TGTGCCAGCAACGGACAGGGTATTAACTATGGCTACACCTTC. Translating it yields CASNGQGINYGYTF.

The J gene is TRBJ2-7, the V gene TRBV10-3; 10 bases align to TRBD2. Germline lookup yields CDR1 ENHRY and CDR2 SYGVKD. J was trimmed by 5 bases and V by 10 bases; bases with no gene match: 11. The CDR3 is made up of 14 amino acids. The CDR3 DNA reads TGTGCCAGCAGACAGCGGGAGGGCCTCCACGAGCAGTACTTC. Its translation: CASRQREGLHEQYF.

The rearrangement links TRBV7-9 to TRBJ2-7; TRBD2 aligns across 8 bases. CDR3 size: 15 residues. Trimming took 4 bases from V and 2 from J; bases not matched to a gene: 7. Germline V CDR1 and CDR2: SEHNR, FQNEAQ (reference sequence). The CDR3 DNA reads TGTGCCAGCAGCTCATCGGGAGGGCCTGCCTACGAGCAGTACTTC. As protein: CASSSSGGPAYEQYF.

This chain joins TRBV6-6 and TRBJ2-7, with D perhaps being TRBD1 or TRBD2 (5 bases each). The CDR3 sequence is 14 residues long. V dropped 6 bases and J dropped 0 bases, with 12 bases sitting between them. Germline values: CDR1 MNHNY, CDR2 SVGAGI (reference sequence). The CDR3 region is CASRQDFSSYEQYF. For the CDR3, the DNA is TGTGCCAGCAGACAGGACTTCTCCTCCTACGAGCAGTACTTC.

The rearrangement joins TRBV15 to TRBJ1-4; TRBD1 aligns across 10 bases. Germline V gene sequence: CDR1 LNHNV, CDR2 YYDKDF (reference sequence). V shed 3 bases and J 3 bases; nucleotides not matched to a gene: 10. There are 18 residues in the CDR3. The CDR3 DNA reads as TGTGCCACCAGCAGGGGGGACAGGGGTCTTGTGGCTAATGAAAAACTGTTTTTT. Translation gives CATSRGDRGLVANEKLFF.

This clone has only a few counts. The gene calls are TRBV13 and TRBJ2-2; TRBD2 matches 13 bases. CDR1 is PRHDT and CDR2 is FYEKMQ in the germline V gene (reference sequence). The trim removed 5 bases at V and 6 bases at J, leaving 6 bases unmatched. The CDR3 has 16 residues. CDR3 nucleotide sequence: TGTGCCAGCAGCCTACGGACTAGCGGGAGCTCCGGGGAGCTGTTTTTT. This encodes CASSLRTSGSSGELFF. Supplemented by reference TRBV13 and TRBJ2-2, the full variable domain reads AAGVIQSPRHLIKEKRETATLKCYPIPRHDTVYWYQQGPGQDPQFLISFYEKMQSDKGSIPDRFSAQQFSDYHSELNMSSLELGDSALYFCASSLRTSGSSGELFFGEGSRLTVL.

This rearrangement joins TRBV2 to TRBJ2-1; 14 bases are shared with TRBD2. Germline CDR1 and CDR2: SNHLY and FYNNEI. The junction had 4 bases not matched to a gene; V was cut back by 9 bases and J by 6 bases. The CDR3 contains 14 residues. For the CDR3, the DNA is TGTGCCAGAACCGGGACTAGCGGGAGCAATGAGCAGTTCTTC. Amino acid sequence: CARTGTSGSNEQFF.

The chain employs TRBV9 and TRBJ2-3; D uncertain. In germline, CDR1 is SGDLS, CDR2 YYNGEE. CDR3 length: 13 amino acids. Trimming stripped 2 bases from V and 4 bases from J, with 8 bases between. The CDR3 nucleotides read TGTGCCAGCAGCGTTGAGCATTCAGATACGCAGTATTTT. This encodes CASSVEHSDTQYF.

The V call is TRBV6-5, the J call TRBJ2-3; perhaps TRBD1 as D (6 bases). The CDR3 extends over 15 amino acids. V lost 5 bases and J 5 bases, leaving 17 bases between the germline ends. In germline, CDR1 is MNHEY, CDR2 SVGAGI. In nucleotides, the CDR3 is TGTGCCAGCAGTATCCGGGACACACAATTAGATACGCAGTATTTT. Translated: CASSIRDTQLDTQYF.

The chain couples TRBV25-1 to TRBJ2-2; the D gene is possibly TRBD1 (5 bases). Looked up from germline, CDR1 is MGHDK and CDR2 is SYGVNS. V gave up 2 bases and J gave up 7 bases, with 11 bases separating them. This CDR3 is 14 amino acids long. CDR3: CASSEAGYFGELFF. The CDR3 DNA follows: TGTGCCAGCAGTGAAGCAGGGTATTTCGGGGAGCTGTTTTTT.

The chain uses TRBV7-2 and TRBJ2-7, with TRBD1 as a possible D gene (5 bases). Germline V CDR1 and CDR2: SGHTA, FQGNSA. V was pared by 5 bases and J by 3 bases, with 17 bases between. This CDR3 region has 15 residues. Here the CDR3 reads CASSNTGGQVYEQYF. Written as DNA, the CDR3 is TGTGCCAGCAGCAATACAGGTGGGCAGGTCTACGAGCAGTACTTC.

The chain couples TRBV6-5 to TRBJ1-2; D is undetermined. The CDR3 extends over 12 amino acids. V gave up 5 bases and J gave up 8 bases, with 12 bases separating them. Germline V gene data show CDR1 as MNHEY and CDR2 as SVGAGI. In DNA, the CDR3 is TGTGCCAGCAGTAGGACGGGTTGGGGCTACACCTTC. Translating gives CASSRTGWGYTF.

The chain links TRBV25-1 to TRBJ2-2, with D unclear. Trimming stripped 5 bases from V and 4 bases from J, with 8 bases between. Per the germline V gene, CDR1 is MGHDK and CDR2 is SYGVNS. The CDR3 is 13 residues long. The CDR3 nucleotides read TGTGCCAGCAGTCTTTACCCCACCGGGGAGCTGTTTTTT. Translated: CASSLYPTGELFF.

This chain uses TRBV11-1 with TRBJ2-7, with TRBD1 matching over 7 bases. V lost 3 bases to trimming and J lost 2 bases; unmatched junction nucleotides: 4. The CDR3 runs to 14 residues. Per germline, CDR1 SGHAT and CDR2 FQDESV (reference sequence). CDR3 sequence reads: CASSLDRNTYEQYF. The CDR3 DNA reads as TGTGCCAGCAGCTTGGACAGGAATACCTACGAGCAGTACTTC. The variable domain in full, with the rest retrieved from reference TRBV11-1 and TRBJ2-7, is EAEVAQSPRYKITEKSQAVAFWCDPISGHATLYWYRQILGQGPELLVQFQDESVVDDSQLPKDRFSAERLKGVDSTLKIQPAELGDSAMYLCASSLDRNTYEQYFGPGTRLTVT.

In DNA, the CDR3 is TGCAGTGCGAGTACAGGGGGCGAGCAGTACTTC. Translating gives CSASTGGEQYF. The chain couples TRBV20-1 to TRBJ2-7; 8 nucleotides align to TRBD1. Trimming at V came to 6 bases and at J to 6 bases, leaving 4 bases not matched to a gene. CDR1 DFQATT and CDR2 SNEGSKA come from the germline V gene (reference sequence). This CDR3 has 11 amino acids.